This T cell receptor beta chain derives from a study of technical replicates of blood from a few donors. Points on this clone: The junction departs from germline at one end; a sequencing error may be responsible.

The CDR3 is made up of 16 amino acids. Germline V gives CDR1 MNHEY, CDR2 SMNVEV (reference sequence). The repertoire was sequenced with immunoSEQ multiplex PCR; TCRdb's copy has only in-frame clones and lacks some. The table has 90,000 or so clones, roughly 94% seen once. This sequence joins TRBV27 and TRBJ1-2, with 9 bases matching TRBD1. The sequenced sample was T cells isolated from PBMCs. This clonotype originated in a human donor in good health. CDR3 nucleotides: TGTGCCAGCAGTGCCCCCGGGGACAGGGCAAACTATGACTACACCTTC. It is translated as CASSAPGDRANYDYTF.